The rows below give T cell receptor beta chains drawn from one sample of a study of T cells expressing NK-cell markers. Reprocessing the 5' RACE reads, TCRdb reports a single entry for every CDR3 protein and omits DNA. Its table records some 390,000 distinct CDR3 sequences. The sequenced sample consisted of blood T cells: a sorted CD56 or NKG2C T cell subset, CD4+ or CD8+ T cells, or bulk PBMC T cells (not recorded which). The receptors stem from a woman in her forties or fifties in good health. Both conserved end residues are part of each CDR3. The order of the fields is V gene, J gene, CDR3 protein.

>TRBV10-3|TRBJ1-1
CAIRTSGQVHTEAFF
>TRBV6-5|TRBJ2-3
CASSPGASGGGRPDTQYF
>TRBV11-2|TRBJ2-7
CSTRDSGSYEQYF
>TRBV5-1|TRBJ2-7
CASSVVTGAGEQYF
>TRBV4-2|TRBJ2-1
CASSQDRSGSYNEQFF
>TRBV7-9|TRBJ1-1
CASSPRVVAGGDAFF
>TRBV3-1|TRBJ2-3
CASSRLFVTTDTQYF
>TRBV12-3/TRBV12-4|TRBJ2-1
CASFLAGVYNEQFF
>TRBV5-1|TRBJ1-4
CASSAGQGKEKLFF
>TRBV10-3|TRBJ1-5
CAISEGGQNNQPQHF
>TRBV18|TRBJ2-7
CASSPTGLSPEQYF
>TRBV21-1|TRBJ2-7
CASSKGGTWGVGSYEQYF
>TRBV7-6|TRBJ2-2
CASSAGLAGKNTGELFF
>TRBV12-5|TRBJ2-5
CASGLTSRPETQYF
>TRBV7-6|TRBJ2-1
CASSLEASSSYNEQFF
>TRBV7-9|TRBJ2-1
CASSSPPERGGYNEQFF
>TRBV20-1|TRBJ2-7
CSAGPGRSGRKYEQYF
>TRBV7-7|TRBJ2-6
CASSLAPGEVPNVLTF
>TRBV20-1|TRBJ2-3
CSARGVDTQYF
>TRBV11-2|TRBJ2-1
CASSLVVGLATGNEQFF
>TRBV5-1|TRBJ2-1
CASSSLAGGGTEQFF
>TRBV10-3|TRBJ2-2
CAIRTSGTQTGELFF
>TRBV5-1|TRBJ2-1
CASSQTGTDYNEQFF
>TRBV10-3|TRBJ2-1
CAISEPTRERQFF
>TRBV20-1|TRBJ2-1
CSANRGVPQFF
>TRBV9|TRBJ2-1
CASSVVGQGNEQFF